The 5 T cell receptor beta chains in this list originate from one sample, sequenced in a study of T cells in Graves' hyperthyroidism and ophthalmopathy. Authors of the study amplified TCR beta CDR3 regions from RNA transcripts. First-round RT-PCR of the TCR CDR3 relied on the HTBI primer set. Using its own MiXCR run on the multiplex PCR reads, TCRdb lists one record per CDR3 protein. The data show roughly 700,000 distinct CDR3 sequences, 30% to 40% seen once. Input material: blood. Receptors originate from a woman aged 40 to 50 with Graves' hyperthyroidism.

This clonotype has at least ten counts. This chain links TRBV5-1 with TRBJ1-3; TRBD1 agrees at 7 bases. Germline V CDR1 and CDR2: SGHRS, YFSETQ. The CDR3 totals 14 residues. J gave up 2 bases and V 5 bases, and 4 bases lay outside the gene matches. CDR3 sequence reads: CASRGTATGNTIYF. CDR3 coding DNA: TGCGCCAGCAGAGGGACAGCGACTGGAAACACCATATATTTT.

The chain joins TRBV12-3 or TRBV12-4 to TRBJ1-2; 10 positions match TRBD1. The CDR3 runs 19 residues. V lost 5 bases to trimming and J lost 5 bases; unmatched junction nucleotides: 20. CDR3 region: CASSDSSFRDRGSIYGYTF. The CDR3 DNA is TGTGCCAGCAGTGACTCGTCGTTTCGGGACAGGGGATCCATTTATGGCTACACCTTC.

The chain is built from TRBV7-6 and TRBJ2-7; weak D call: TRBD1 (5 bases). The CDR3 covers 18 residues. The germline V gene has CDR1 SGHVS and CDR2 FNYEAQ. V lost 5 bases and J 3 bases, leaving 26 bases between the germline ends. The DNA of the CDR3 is TGTGCCAGCAGCGAAAATCTGTTTAGGGGCCCTTCGAACTACGAGCAGTACTTC. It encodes CASSENLFRGPSNYEQYF.

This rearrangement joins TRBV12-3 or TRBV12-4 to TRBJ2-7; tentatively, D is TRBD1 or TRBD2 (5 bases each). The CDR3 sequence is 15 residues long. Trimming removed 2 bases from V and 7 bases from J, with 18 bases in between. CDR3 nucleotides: TGTGCCAGCAGTTTAACACGGGGCTTTGCGAGTGAGCAGTACTTC. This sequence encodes CASSLTRGFASEQYF.

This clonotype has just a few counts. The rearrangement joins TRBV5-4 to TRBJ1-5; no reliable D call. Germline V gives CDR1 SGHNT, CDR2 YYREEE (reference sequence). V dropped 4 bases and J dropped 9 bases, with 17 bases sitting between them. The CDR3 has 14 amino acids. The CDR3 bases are TGTGCCAGCAGCCCTGGGAAGGGTAGAGGGCCCCAGCATTTT. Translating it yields CASSPGKGRGPQHF.